This TCR beta chain was sequenced for a study of circulating CD8 cells and anti-PD-1 response in melanoma. As for the study in general: Non-responders showed stable or progressive disease; responders showed complete or partial response.

Sample share makes this clonotype medium-sized. The antigen remains unidentified. The V end was cut by 5 bases, the J end by 4 bases, with 11 bases between. This CDR3 has 14 residues. Germline CDR1 reads LNHDA; CDR2 reads SQIVND (reference sequence). Each library started from about 15 ng of total RNA using the QIAseq Immune Repertoire TCR panel. TCRdb reanalysed the reads using MiXCR and keeps one entry per CDR3 protein. This table holds 900 to 1,300 distinct CDR3 sequences, approximately 9.8% found once. Study conclusions and caveats: Generally, no replicate experiments were performed.

From live CD3+CD8+TCRalphabeta+ cells, four PD-1 and/or TIGIT subsets were sorted. The TCR originated in a human donor with melanoma. The sequencing used CD8+ T cells from PBMCs, collected at baseline or after one month of anti-PD-1 therapy (not recorded which). The V and J genes are TRBV19 and TRBJ2-2; D may be TRBD1 (5 bases). This chain's CDR3 is CASSPYRGTGELFF. CDR3 nucleotides: TGTGCCAGTAGTCCCTATAGGGGCACCGGGGAGCTGTTTTTT.